The entry below describes one T cell receptor (beta chain). V was trimmed by 8 bases and J by 0 bases, leaving 15 bases between them. This CDR3 spans 15 amino acids. Per germline, CDR1 KGHSH and CDR2 LQKENI. These data come from a study of control samples from healthy donors and cancer patients. This table comes from immunoSEQ multiplex PCR, and its TCRdb copy is limited to in-frame clones, with some not included. The data contain 150,000 to 200,000 clones, roughly 89% of them singletons. The chain recombines TRBV18 with TRBJ2-3; D remains unclear. Sequencing was done on a sample of blood. This TCR came from a man aged 25-45 years in good health. This CDR3 reads CASTPPEISTDTQYF. For the CDR3, the DNA is TGTGCCAGCACCCCACCGGAGATTAGCACAGATACGCAGTATTTT.